These T cell receptor beta chains were read from a single sample in a study of blood T cell repertoires in COVID-19. Here immunoSEQ multiplex PCR was the method, and the copy in TCRdb shows in-frame clones only, minus some. The repertoire holds 200,000 to 300,000 clones, with around 90% as singletons. The specimen was peripheral blood. Every receptor here comes from a man aged 25 to 40 with COVID-19, enrolled during active disease. The CDR3 runs from the conserved cysteine through the conserved F or W. D genes are given only for firm matches. Clone size is not always given. Where it is, it says once, few, many or a class for expanded clones.

v_call	d_call	j_call	clone_size	cdr3_aa	cdr3_nt
TRBV9	.	TRBJ2-4	.	CASSPLTSRIQYF	TGTGCCAGCAGCCCCCTGACTAGTCGCATTCAGTACTTC
TRBV10-3	TRBD1	TRBJ1-3	.	CAISEDGTGGNTIYF	TGTGCCATCAGTGAGGATGGGACAGGGGGAAACACCATATATTTT
TRBV19	.	TRBJ1-1	.	CASSIGRASTEAFF	TGTGCCAGTAGTATTGGCAGGGCGAGCACTGAAGCTTTCTTT
TRBV4-2	TRBD1	TRBJ2-2	.	CASSQDLGTVDFGELFF	TGTGCCAGCAGCCAAGATCTCGGGACAGTGGATTTCGGGGAGCTGTTTTTT
TRBV7-7	TRBD2	TRBJ2-1	.	CASSLGTSGGDSSYNEQFF	TGTGCCAGCAGCTTAGGTACTAGCGGGGGGGACAGCTCCTACAATGAGCAGTTCTTC
TRBV5-1	TRBD1	TRBJ1-1	once	CASSLIVRGRGSTEAFF	TGCGCCAGCAGCTTGATAGTCAGGGGGCGCGGGTCCACTGAAGCTTTCTTT
TRBV5-1	.	TRBJ1-1	once	CASSRQGTEAFF	TGCGCCAGCAGCCGGCAGGGAACTGAAGCTTTCTTT
TRBV25-1	TRBD1	TRBJ1-2	.	CASSELNRGYGYTF	TGTGCCAGCAGTGAATTGAACAGGGGATATGGCTACACCTTC
TRBV6-6	TRBD1	TRBJ1-1	.	CASKKQGADTEAFF	TGTGCCAGCAAAAAACAGGGGGCGGACACTGAAGCTTTCTTT
TRBV5-1	TRBD1	TRBJ1-2	.	CASSLHLRTGGIRTF	TGCGCCAGCAGCCTGCACCTGAGGACAGGGGGCATAAGGACCTTC
TRBV3-1/TRBV3-2	TRBD1	TRBJ2-7	.	CASSQIGTGGRLREQYF	TGTGCCAGCAGCCAAATCGGGACAGGGGGCCGTTTACGCGAGCAGTACTTC
TRBV14	.	TRBJ2-1	.	CASSQDGGGRAYNEQFF	TGTGCCAGCAGCCAAGATGGAGGGGGCAGAGCTTACAATGAGCAGTTCTTC
TRBV6-4	TRBD2	TRBJ2-5	once	CASSDSVSGGPQQETQYF	TGTGCCAGCAGTGACTCGGTTAGCGGGGGGCCGCAACAAGAGACCCAGTACTTC
TRBV6-5	.	TRBJ1-2	.	CASSLRVEYGYTF	TGTGCCAGCAGTTTACGGGTAGAGTATGGCTACACCTTC
TRBV9	.	TRBJ1-2	once	CASSVSPGLYDGYTF	TGTGCCAGCAGCGTATCTCCAGGTCTTTACGATGGCTACACCTTC
TRBV15	TRBD1	TRBJ2-7	.	CATSRATGVGYEQYF	TGTGCCACCAGCAGGGCGACAGGGGTTGGCTACGAGCAGTACTTC
TRBV6-1	.	TRBJ1-3	.	CASSEDVRDTIYF	TGTGCCAGCAGTGAAGACGTTCGGGACACCATATATTTT